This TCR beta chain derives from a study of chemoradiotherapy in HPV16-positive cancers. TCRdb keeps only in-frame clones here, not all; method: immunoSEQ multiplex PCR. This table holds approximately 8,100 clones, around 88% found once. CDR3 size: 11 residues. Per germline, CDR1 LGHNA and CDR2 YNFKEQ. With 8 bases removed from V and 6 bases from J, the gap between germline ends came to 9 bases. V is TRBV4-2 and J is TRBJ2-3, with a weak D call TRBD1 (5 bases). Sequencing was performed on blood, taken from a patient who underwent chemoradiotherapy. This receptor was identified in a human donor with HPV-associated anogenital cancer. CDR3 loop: CASLSGDTQYF. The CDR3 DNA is TGTGCCAGCCTGTCAGGGGATACGCAGTATTTT.